These T cell receptor beta chains were read from a single sample in a study of blood T cell repertoires in COVID-19. Using immunoSEQ multiplex PCR, the repertoire was profiled, and TCRdb retains in-frame clones only, with some absent. The profile shows about 60,000 clones, about 86% of them singletons. Sequenced input: peripheral blood. The receptors derive from a human donor in a cohort sampled during active COVID-19. Both conserved end residues are part of each CDR3. The D gene is left open where the match is weak. Only some rows state a clone size, as once, few, many or a class for expanded clones.

TRBJ2-7,-,-,14,TRBV5-1,CASSPAGQPYEQYF,TGCGCCAGCAGCCCCGCGGGACAGCCCTACGAGCAGTACTTC
TRBJ1-5,TRBD1,-,15,TRBV7-9,CASSLAGQSNQPQHF,TGTGCCAGCAGCCTCGCGGGACAGTCCAATCAGCCCCAGCATTTT
TRBJ2-5,-,-,12,TRBV6-2/TRBV6-3,CASSCPEKTQYF,TGTGCCAGCAGTTGCCCCGAGAAGACCCAGTACTTC
TRBJ2-4,TRBD1,-,13,TRBV30,CASPQGAKNIQYF,TGTGCCTCCCCACAGGGGGCCAAAAACATTCAGTACTTC
TRBJ1-2,-,-,11,TRBV3-1/TRBV3-2,CASSQFQGYTF,TGTGCCAGCAGCCAATTTCAAGGCTACACCTTC
TRBJ2-7,TRBD2,-,14,TRBV9,CASSVATSGLEQYF,TGTGCCAGCAGCGTAGCTACTAGCGGGCTCGAGCAGTACTTC
TRBJ2-7,TRBD1,-,17,TRBV4-3,CASSQDHGTGKFYEQYF,TGCGCCAGCAGCCAAGATCATGGGACAGGAAAATTCTACGAGCAGTACTTC
TRBJ1-1,TRBD1,few,16,TRBV7-9,CASSSGKGQGTTEAFF,TGTGCCAGCAGCTCCGGGAAGGGACAGGGAACCACTGAAGCTTTCTTT
TRBJ2-1,TRBD2,-,15,TRBV7-6,CASSSLAQPYNEQFF,TGTGCCAGCAGCTCACTAGCGCAACCCTACAATGAGCAGTTCTTC
TRBJ2-2,TRBD2,-,17,TRBV27,CASSRAGLAVDTGELFF,TGTGCCAGCAGCCGAGCGGGACTAGCGGTGGACACCGGGGAGCTGTTTTTT
TRBJ1-2,-,-,13,TRBV27,CASSPPGGRGYTF,TGTGCCAGCAGTCCCCCAGGTGGAAGGGGCTACACCTTC
TRBJ2-1,-,-,16,TRBV7-2,CASSLGHRSSYNEQFF,TGTGCCAGCAGCTTAGGTCACAGGAGCTCCTACAATGAGCAGTTCTTC
TRBJ1-2,TRBD1,-,14,TRBV4-1,CASSSNRGLGGYTF,TGCGCCAGCAGCTCCAACAGGGGGCTCGGTGGCTACACCTTC
TRBJ1-2,-,-,13,TRBV10-3,CAISAVDNYGYTF,TGTGCCATCAGTGCAGTTGATAACTATGGCTACACCTTC
TRBJ1-5,-,-,14,TRBV6-2/TRBV6-3,CASSYSRGSQPQHF,TGTGCCAGCAGTTACAGTCGGGGTAGTCAGCCCCAGCATTTT
TRBJ2-7,TRBD2,-,13,TRBV19,CASRASGIYEQYF,TGTGCCAGTAGGGCTAGCGGGATCTACGAGCAGTACTTC
TRBJ2-1,-,-,14,TRBV28,CASSLERLYNEQFF,TGTGCCAGCAGTTTGGAGCGTCTCTACAATGAGCAGTTCTTC
TRBJ2-1,TRBD2,-,15,TRBV4-3,CASSQVASGANEQFF,TGCGCCAGCAGCCAAGTCGCTAGCGGAGCTAATGAGCAGTTCTTC
TRBJ2-7,-,-,14,TRBV11-2,CASSSTFSGSFEYF,TGTGCCAGCAGCTCCACTTTTTCGGGGAGTTTTGAGTACTTC
TRBJ1-6,TRBD1,-,14,TRBV10-1,CASPGTGHNSPLHF,TGCGCCAGCCCCGGGACAGGCCATAATTCACCCCTCCACTTT
TRBJ2-1,TRBD2,-,18,TRBV27,CASRSGTSGVGSYNEQFF,TGTGCCAGCAGATCCGGGACTAGCGGGGTCGGCTCCTACAATGAGCAGTTCTTC
TRBJ1-6,-,-,11,TRBV12-3/TRBV12-4,CASSWGSPLHF,TGTGCCAGCAGTTGGGGCTCACCCCTCCACTTT
TRBJ1-1,TRBD1,-,15,TRBV14,CASSRLTGGNTEAFF,TGTGCCAGCAGCCGATTAACAGGGGGGAACACTGAAGCTTTCTTT
TRBJ1-2,-,-,14,TRBV18,CASSRVTDLYGYTF,TGTGCCAGCTCACGCGTGACAGACCTCTATGGCTACACCTTC
TRBJ1-5,-,-,14,TRBV28,CASRSGGKNQPQHF,TGTGCCAGTCGGTCGGGCGGGAAAAATCAGCCCCAGCATTTT
TRBJ2-3,TRBD2,-,14,TRBV30,CACRLAGSTDTQYF,TGTGCCTGTAGACTAGCGGGGAGCACAGATACGCAGTATTTT
TRBJ2-2,-,-,16,TRBV18,CASSPFDNMNTGELFF,TGTGCCAGCTCCCCTTTTGACAACATGAACACCGGGGAGCTGTTTTTT
TRBJ2-7,-,few,12,TRBV19,CASSIIGDEQYF,TGTGCCAGTAGTATAATAGGGGACGAGCAGTACTTC
TRBJ2-7,TRBD1,few,15,TRBV5-4,CASSLRDRVSDEQYF,TGTGCCAGCAGCTTGAGGGACAGGGTATCGGACGAGCAGTACTTC
TRBJ1-2,-,-,13,TRBV28,CASSHTGFYGYTF,TGTGCCAGCAGTCACACAGGATTCTATGGCTACACCTTC
TRBJ1-2,-,-,13,TRBV9,CASSVAANYGYTF,TGTGCCAGCAGCGTAGCCGCTAACTATGGCTACACCTTC
TRBJ1-6,TRBD1,-,15,TRBV9,CASSVVAGGFSPLHF,TGTGCCAGCAGCGTAGTGGCAGGGGGTTTTTCACCCCTCCACTTT
TRBJ1-2,TRBD1,once,15,TRBV27,CASSLRRQGIGGYTF,TGTGCCAGCAGTTTACGCCGACAGGGAATTGGCGGCTACACCTTC
TRBJ1-2,-,few,14,TRBV2,CASSAWTGYYGYTF,TGTGCCAGCAGTGCCTGGACGGGATACTATGGCTACACCTTC
TRBJ2-7,-,-,13,TRBV7-7,CASSAGVPYEQYF,TGTGCCAGCAGCGCCGGGGTTCCATACGAGCAGTACTTC
TRBJ2-7,-,-,13,TRBV12-3/TRBV12-4,CASSLGARFEQYF,TGTGCCAGCAGTTTGGGGGCGCGGTTCGAGCAGTACTTC
TRBJ2-5,TRBD2,once,14,TRBV18,CASSSGLAKETQYF,TGTGCCAGCTCATCGGGACTAGCAAAAGAGACCCAGTACTTC
TRBJ2-4,-,-,15,TRBV7-2,CASSLGAGPKNIQYF,TGTGCCAGCAGCTTAGGGGCGGGTCCCAAAAACATTCAGTACTTC
TRBJ1-1,-,-,15,TRBV18,CASSPRFGETAEAFF,TGTGCCAGCTCACCAAGGTTTGGGGAGACGGCTGAAGCTTTCTTT
TRBJ2-3,-,-,15,TRBV7-3,CASSLSLASLDTQYF,TGTGCCAGCAGCTTAAGTCTAGCGAGTCTAGATACGCAGTATTTT
TRBJ1-6,-,-,15,TRBV7-9,CASSPTGSNNSPLHF,TGTGCCAGCAGCCCCACAGGGTCAAATAATTCACCCCTCCACTTT
TRBJ2-3,-,-,13,TRBV7-2,CASSLSRGVGQFF,TGTGCCAGCAGCTTAAGCCGGGGGGTAGGACAGTTTTTT
TRBJ2-5,TRBD2,once,16,TRBV2,CASSPRTSRVQETQYF,TGTGCCAGCAGCCCGCGGACTAGCAGGGTCCAAGAGACCCAGTACTTC